What follows are 25 T cell receptor beta chains derived from one specimen sequenced in a study of PD-L1 blockade in urothelial cancer. Profiling relied on immunoSEQ multiplex PCR, and the TCRdb table lists in-frame clones only, not all of them. Of fewer than 130,000 clones in the sample, approximately 85% are singletons; the top ten hold more than 2%. The starting material was PBMCs, obtained around atezolizumab (anti-PD-L1) treatment. Every receptor here comes from a man between 45 and 60 years old with urothelial cancer.

This chain joins TRBV30 and TRBJ2-3, with a tentative D call TRBD1 (6 bases). Looked up from germline, CDR1 is GTSNPN and CDR2 is SVGIG (reference sequence). V dropped 3 bases and J dropped 9 bases, with 16 bases sitting between them. The CDR3 consists of 13 residues. The CDR3 sequence: CAWSFSPRGTQYF. CDR3 sequence (DNA): TGTGCCTGGAGCTTTTCTCCCAGGGGCACGCAGTATTTT.

The V gene is TRBV19, the J gene TRBJ2-2, with TRBD2 identical over 15 bases. The germline V gene has CDR1 LNHDA and CDR2 SQIVND (reference sequence). This CDR3 is built from 17 residues. The V gene end was trimmed by 6 bases and the J gene end by 7 bases; junction bases not matched to a gene: 9. The CDR3 loop is CASSPGLAGGESGELFF. The CDR3, as DNA: TGTGCCAGTAGCCCCGGACTAGCGGGAGGGGAGAGCGGGGAGCTGTTTTTT.

The chain recombines TRBV6-1 with TRBJ1-5; D ambiguous. CDR3 size: 12 residues. Per the germline V gene, CDR1 is MNHNS and CDR2 is SASEGT. V was pared by 5 bases and J by 5 bases, with 7 bases between. The CDR3 bases are TGTGCCAGCAGTTTCGGGTATCAGCCCCAGCATTTT. As protein: CASSFGYQPQHF.

V usage is TRBV6-5 and J usage is TRBJ1-5; D remains unclear. Trimming left V 6 bases short and J 1 base short, with 13 bases between. CDR3 length: 15 residues. In germline, CDR1 is MNHEY, CDR2 SVGAGI. In nucleotides, the CDR3 is TGTGCCAGCAGAGGAGGTCTCTCCAGCAATCAGCCCCAGCATTTT. Its translation: CASRGGLSSNQPQHF.

This clone has a handful of counts. The V call is TRBV6-1, the J call TRBJ2-7, with D hard to call. The V gene's germline CDR1 is MNHNS and CDR2 SASEGT. Trimming took 3 bases from V and 5 from J, leaving 11 bases between them. The CDR3 has 13 amino acids. CDR3 sequence (DNA): TGTGCCAGCAGTGAGCGGATAGTTAACGAGCAGTACTTC. Translated: CASSERIVNEQYF.

This clone was detected only a few times. V usage is TRBV7-9 and J usage is TRBJ2-7; D is perhaps TRBD2 (6 bases). CDR3 size: 12 residues. The V gene's germline CDR1 is SEHNR and CDR2 FQNEAQ (reference sequence). The germline V and J ends were trimmed by 6 bases and 6 bases, with 12 bases remaining between them. This CDR3 reads CASSPGEVEQYF. CDR3 in DNA: TGTGCCAGCAGTCCGGGAGAAGTCGAGCAGTACTTC. Full variable domain (rest looked up from reference TRBV7-9 and TRBJ2-7): DTGVSQNPRHKITKRGQNVTFRCDPISEHNRLYWYRQTLGQGPEFLTYFQNEAQLEKSRLLSDRFSAERPKGSFSTLEIQRTEQGDSAMYLCASSPGEVEQYFGPGTRLTVT.

The gene calls are TRBV28 and TRBJ1-4; no clear D. V lost 4 bases and J 8 bases, leaving 17 bases between the germline ends. Germline CDR1 MDHEN, CDR2 SYDVKM. This CDR3 region has 15 residues. As DNA, the CDR3 is TGTGCCAGCAGTTCCCGGGGTTCGTATTGGGAAAAACTGTTTTTT. Translated: CASSSRGSYWEKLFF.

V and J are TRBV5-1 and TRBJ2-2; 8 bases are a match to TRBD2. This CDR3 contains 13 residues. V dropped 9 bases and J dropped 4; count of bases not matched to a gene: 5. CDR1 and CDR2 (germline): SGHRS, YFSETQ. As DNA, the CDR3 is TGCGCCACCAGTAGCGGGACCACCGGGGAGCTGTTTTTT. Its protein product is CATSSGTTGELFF.

This clone has only a few counts. The chain uses TRBV2 and TRBJ2-5; 10 positions match TRBD2. Unmatched junction bases numbered 7, after V lost 3 bases and J lost 6 bases. The germline CDR1 and CDR2 sequences are SNHLY and FYNNEI. The CDR3 extends over 15 amino acids. The CDR3 spells CASSEGASGSKTQYF. CDR3 sequence (DNA): TGTGCCAGCAGTGAGGGGGCTAGCGGGAGTAAGACCCAGTACTTC.

The gene calls are TRBV10-1 and TRBJ2-3; 11 positions agree with TRBD2. Looked up from germline, CDR1 is WNHNN and CDR2 is SYGVQD (reference sequence). With V trimmed by 8 bases and J by 2 bases, 3 bases remained unmatched. The CDR3 runs 14 residues. The CDR3 loop is CASSGLAATDTQYF. The DNA of the CDR3 is TGCGCCAGCTCGGGACTAGCGGCCACAGATACGCAGTATTTT.

The J gene is TRBJ2-7, the V gene TRBV2; D not resolved. V was shortened by 4 bases and J by 5 bases, with 15 bases between the two germline ends. The CDR3 spans 14 residues. CDR1 is SNHLY and CDR2 is FYNNEI in the germline V gene. The CDR3 nucleotides read TGTGCCAGCAGTGCGCGGCTAGTTTCCCACGAGCAGTACTTC. This encodes CASSARLVSHEQYF.

This clone was seen once. CDR3: CASSLTHLASSTDTQYF. CDR3 nucleotide sequence: TGTGCCAGCAGCTTGACCCACCTAGCGTCTAGCACAGATACGCAGTATTTT. The chain couples TRBV5-4 to TRBJ2-3; the D gene is possibly TRBD2 (6 bases). Trimming cost V 1 base and J 0 bases, with 15 bases left between them. Germline CDR1 is SGHNT and CDR2 is YYREEE (reference sequence). The CDR3 spans 17 residues.

This rearrangement joins TRBV6-5 to TRBJ2-7; tentative D call: TRBD1 (5 bases). The ends were cut back, 6 bases at V and 1 base at J, with 13 bases in the middle. Per the germline V gene, CDR1 is MNHEY and CDR2 is SVGAGI. The CDR3 is made up of 14 amino acids. Here the CDR3 DNA reads TGTGCCAGCAGAAAAGAACAGGATTCCTACGAGCAGTACTTC. As protein: CASRKEQDSYEQYF.

The gene calls are TRBV29-1 and TRBJ2-2; 7 nucleotides match TRBD1. CDR1 and CDR2 from the germline V gene are SQVTM and ANQGSEA. CDR3 length equals 17 residues. J was trimmed by 4 bases and V by 4 bases; bases with no gene match: 15. The CDR3 loop is CSVAGTDSSRFTGELFF. CDR3 in DNA: TGCAGCGTTGCAGGGACAGATTCCAGTAGATTCACCGGGGAGCTGTTTTTT.

The chain recombines TRBV27 with TRBJ2-6; 7 bases agree with TRBD1. V shed 3 bases and J 0 bases; nucleotides not matched to a gene: 2. The CDR3 length is 16 residues. Germline lookup yields CDR1 MNHEY and CDR2 SMNVEV (reference sequence). CDR3 DNA sequence: TGTGCCAGCAGTTTTAGACAGGGCTCTGGGGCCAACGTCCTGACTTTC. Translation gives CASSFRQGSGANVLTF. Together with reference TRBV27 and TRBJ2-6, the CDR3 gives the full variable domain: EAQVTQNPRYLITVTGKKLTVTCSQNMNHEYMSWYRQDPGLGLRQIYYSMNVEVTDKGDVPEGYKVSRKEKRNFPLILESPSPNQTSLYFCASSFRQGSGANVLTFGAGSRLTVL.

The J gene is TRBJ2-1, the V gene TRBV29-1, with D perhaps TRBD2 (6 bases). V was pared by 4 bases and J by 8 bases, with 21 bases between. The germline CDR1 and CDR2 sequences are SQVTM and ANQGSEA. The CDR3 has 15 residues. CDR3 coding DNA: TGCAGCGTTGTTGGAGGGCAGGAAACACTCGATGAGCAGTTCTTC. Its translation: CSVVGGQETLDEQFF.

This clone was seen only once. The V gene is TRBV9, the J gene TRBJ2-1, with TRBD2 as a possible D gene (5 bases). This CDR3 is built from 12 residues. Germline V gene data show CDR1 as SGDLS and CDR2 as YYNGEE. The V end was cut by 5 bases, the J end by 9 bases, with 12 bases between. CDR3 sequence (DNA): TGTGCCAGCAGTCAGGACTGGTCTGAGCAGTTCTTC. It codes for CASSQDWSEQFF.

This clone appeared once. The chain joins TRBV28 to TRBJ1-6; possible D gene TRBD1, 5 bases. The CDR3 totals 18 residues. Germline assignment: CDR1 MDHEN and CDR2 SYDVKM. With 1 base removed from V and 0 bases from J, the gap between germline ends came to 13 bases. The CDR3 coding sequence is TGTGCCAGCAGTTTATCTGGAGAAGACAGCTCCTATAATTCACCCCTCCACTTT. It is translated as CASSLSGEDSSYNSPLHF.

CDR3 DNA sequence: TGCAGCGTTGAAAAGGGACATGGCCAAGAGACCCAGTACTTC. It is translated as CSVEKGHGQETQYF. The chain combines TRBV29-1 with TRBJ2-5, with D possibly matching TRBD1 (6 bases). Germline values: CDR1 SQVTM, CDR2 ANQGSEA. The CDR3 is 14 residues long. V was pared by 2 bases and J by 1 base, with 11 bases between.

J is TRBJ2-5 and V is TRBV10-2; the D gene is possibly TRBD1 (6 bases). The V gene lost 6 bases and the J gene lost 5 bases, with 13 bases spanning the gap. This CDR3 is 13 amino acids long. Germline V gives CDR1 WSHSY, CDR2 SAAADI. CDR3 residues: CASSWDIRETQYF. As DNA, the CDR3 is TGCGCCAGCAGCTGGGACATCAGGGAGACCCAGTACTTC.

This clone was seen once. The chain couples TRBV2 to TRBJ2-5; possible D gene TRBD2, 6 bases. This CDR3 is built from 15 residues. Germline CDR1 reads SNHLY; CDR2 reads FYNNEI. V was clipped by 8 bases and J by 5 bases, with 21 bases between them. The CDR3 DNA is TGTGCCAGCGAAAGGACTATCGGGCCCTGGGAGACCCAGTACTTC. It translates to CASERTIGPWETQYF.

The chain joins TRBV28 to TRBJ2-7, with 10 positions matching TRBD2. CDR3 length: 17 amino acids. Germline assignment: CDR1 MDHEN and CDR2 SYDVKM. Trimming removed 3 bases from V and 3 bases from J; junction bases left unmatched: 11. The CDR3 loop reads CASSLPEWTSGLYEQYF. The CDR3 DNA follows: TGTGCCAGCAGTTTGCCCGAGTGGACTAGCGGACTCTACGAGCAGTACTTC.

The V call is TRBV29-1, the J call TRBJ2-7; tentative D call: TRBD2 (5 bases). Per germline, CDR1 SQVTM and CDR2 ANQGSEA. The germline V and J ends were trimmed by 4 bases and 4 bases, with 8 bases remaining between them. The CDR3 is made up of 11 amino acids. CDR3 nucleotides: TGCAGCGTTGGTCGGGGATACGAGCAGTACTTC. Protein sequence: CSVGRGYEQYF.

Here the CDR3 reads CASMFAGAGEKLFF. CDR3 nucleotides: TGTGCCAGCATGTTCGCGGGGGCTGGCGAAAAACTGTTTTTT. The V call is TRBV5-6, the J call TRBJ1-4; tentatively, D is TRBD1 (6 bases). V lost 6 bases to trimming and J lost 8 bases, with 17 bases between them. The CDR3 is 14 amino acids. Germline V gene data show CDR1 as SGHDT and CDR2 as YYEEEE.

V gene TRBV7-9 combines with J gene TRBJ1-6; TRBD1 matches 7 bases. Unmatched junction bases numbered 3, after V lost 4 bases and J lost 6 bases. There are 14 residues in the CDR3. Per the germline V gene, CDR1 is SEHNR and CDR2 is FQNEAQ (reference sequence). The CDR3 protein is CASSSGTANSPLHF. The CDR3 nucleotides read TGTGCCAGCAGCTCCGGGACAGCTAATTCACCCCTCCACTTT.